The 17 T cell receptor beta chains reported below all come from one sample, sequenced in a study of radiation and T cells in renal cell carcinoma. The data were produced by immunoSEQ multiplex PCR, yet TCRdb's version contains in-frame clones alone and is incomplete. The table shows tens of thousands of clones, with 47% occurring only once. Treatment in this sample: 15 Gy SBRT to primary tumor, nephrectomy 4 weeks later. The sequences come from tumor tissue, collected from a patient whose treatment included radiotherapy and nephrectomy. The origin of the receptors is a woman aged 45-65 years with renal cell carcinoma.

This clone was recorded a few times. The gene calls are TRBV27 and TRBJ2-1, with TRBD2 identical over 7 bases. After removal of 2 bases from V and 9 bases from J, the junction contained 1 base not matched to a gene. Germline loops: CDR1 MNHEY, CDR2 SMNVEV (reference sequence). This CDR3 contains 12 residues. CDR3 amino acids: CASSLGGVEQFF. The CDR3 bases are TGTGCCAGCAGTTTAGGGGGGGTTGAGCAGTTCTTC.

The J gene is TRBJ1-3, the V gene TRBV5-6; D possibly corresponds to TRBD1 (5 bases). Per the germline V gene, CDR1 is SGHDT and CDR2 is YYEEEE. V shed 2 bases and J shed 0 bases, with 12 bases lying between them. The CDR3 is 16 amino acids. The chain's CDR3 is CASSFSSGSSGNTIYF. CDR3 sequence (DNA): TGTGCCAGCAGCTTCTCATCAGGGAGCTCTGGAAACACCATATATTTT.

This chain links TRBV10-3 with TRBJ2-3; 8 bases are a match to TRBD2. There are 14 residues in the CDR3. Germline lookup yields CDR1 ENHRY and CDR2 SYGVKD. J lost 3 bases, V lost 6 bases, and 5 bases had no gene match. CDR3 sequence reads: CAIRRAGETDTQYF. The CDR3 coding sequence is TGTGCCATCAGAAGAGCGGGGGAGACAGATACGCAGTATTTT.

This clone was observed a handful of times. The rearrangement links TRBV7-2 to TRBJ2-1, with D maybe TRBD2 (6 bases). Germline assignment: CDR1 SGHTA and CDR2 FQGNSA. The V gene lost 5 bases and the J gene lost 9 bases, with 17 bases spanning the gap. The CDR3 contains 14 residues. In DNA form, the CDR3 reads TGTGCCAGCAGCCCTTACCGGGACTCAGGTGAGCAGTTCTTC. It codes for CASSPYRDSGEQFF. The whole variable domain, filled in from reference TRBV7-2 and TRBJ2-1, reads GAGVSQSPSNKVTEKGKDVELRCDPISGHTALYWYRQSLGQGLEFLIYFQGNSAPDKSGLPSDRFSAERTGGSVSTLTIQRTQQEDSAVYLCASSPYRDSGEQFFGPGTRLTVL.

Points on this clone: At one end, the junction sequence differs from germline, possibly due to a read error. This rearrangement joins TRBV5-1 to TRBJ2-7, with 10 nucleotides matching TRBD2. The CDR3 consists of 15 residues. Germline assignment: CDR1 SGHRS and CDR2 YFSETQ. In DNA, the CDR3 is TGTGCCAGCAGAAAAATAGCGGGGGGCTCCTACGAGCAGTACTTC. This codes for CASRKIAGGSYEQYF. The variable domain in full, completed from reference TRBV5-1 and TRBJ2-7, reads KAGVTQTPRYLIKTRGQQVTLSCSPISGHRSVSWYQQTPGQGLQFLFEYFSETQRNKGNFPGRFSGRQFSNSRSEMNVSTLELGDSALYLCASRKIAGGSYEQYFGPGTRLTVT.

The genes are TRBV4-2 and TRBJ2-3; 9 bases agree with TRBD2. CDR3 length equals 15 residues. Germline V gene sequence: CDR1 LGHNA, CDR2 YNFKEQ. Unmatched junction bases numbered 1, after V lost 1 base and J lost 2 bases. As DNA, the CDR3 is TGTGCCAGCAGCCAAGGGACTAGCGTCACAGATACGCAGTATTTT. Protein product: CASSQGTSVTDTQYF.

J is TRBJ1-1 and V is TRBV29-1; TRBD1 might be the D (6 bases). CDR1 and CDR2 from the germline V gene are SQVTM and ANQGSEA. Trimming cost V 5 bases and J 7 bases, with 17 bases left between them. This CDR3 comprises 13 residues. The CDR3 DNA follows: TGCAGCGTTAATCCGGGGGGGCCCGGTGAAGCTTTCTTT. Encoded protein: CSVNPGGPGEAFF.

The chain carries TRBV5-5 and TRBJ1-3, with D possibly TRBD1 on 6 matching bases. The V end was cut by 2 bases, the J end by 8 bases, with 14 bases between. Per the germline V gene, CDR1 is SGHKS and CDR2 is YYEKEE (reference sequence). The length of the CDR3 is 14 residues. In nucleotides, the CDR3 is TGTGCCAGCAGCTTTCTGGAGAACAGGGACACCATATATTTT. This sequence encodes CASSFLENRDTIYF.

This clone has a handful of counts. V is TRBV10-3 and J is TRBJ2-3; 13 nucleotides line up with TRBD2. Unmatched junction bases numbered 5, after V lost 4 bases and J lost 7 bases. Per germline, CDR1 ENHRY and CDR2 SYGVKD. This CDR3 has 15 residues. This CDR3 reads CAISAPGLAGNTQYF. In DNA form, the CDR3 reads TGTGCCATCAGTGCACCGGGACTAGCGGGGAATACGCAGTATTTT.

This clone was seen only a few times. The gene calls are TRBV28 and TRBJ1-6; no firm D call. Germline V gene sequence: CDR1 MDHEN, CDR2 SYDVKM. This CDR3 region has 14 residues. V shed 1 base and J shed 9 bases, with 10 bases lying between them. The CDR3 nucleotides read TGTGCCAGCAGTTTATCGGCCTCGGGTTCACCCCTCCACTTT. It yields the protein CASSLSASGSPLHF.

In this sample, this clone turned up once. The CDR3 DNA reads as TGCGCCAGCAGCCGTCGACAGACAACTAATGAAAAACTGTTTTTT. Its translation: CASSRRQTTNEKLFF. The V and J genes are TRBV4-1 and TRBJ1-4, with a weak D call TRBD1 (5 bases). The CDR3 length is 15 residues. V lost 4 bases and J lost 0, with 9 bases in between. CDR1 is MGHRA and CDR2 is YSYEKL in the germline V gene.

This chain joins TRBV4-1 and TRBJ1-2; D gene uncertain. Trimming cost V 5 bases and J 2 bases, with 9 bases left between them. CDR3 length: 13 residues. Germline CDR1 MGHRA, CDR2 YSYEKL. CDR3 bases: TGCGCCAGCAGCAACAGCAACAACTATGGCTACACCTTC. It translates to CASSNSNNYGYTF.

The V call is TRBV7-9, the J call TRBJ2-7; maybe TRBD1 (6 bases). V lost 5 bases and J lost 7, with 15 bases in between. This CDR3 spans 13 amino acids. Germline values: CDR1 SEHNR, CDR2 FQNEAQ (reference sequence). The CDR3 here is CASSGRGIGEQYF. For the CDR3, the DNA is TGTGCCAGCAGCGGCAGGGGAATAGGGGAGCAGTACTTC. The variable domain in full, completed from reference TRBV7-9 and TRBJ2-7, reads DTGVSQNPRHKITKRGQNVTFRCDPISEHNRLYWYRQTLGQGPEFLTYFQNEAQLEKSRLLSDRFSAERPKGSFSTLEIQRTEQGDSAMYLCASSGRGIGEQYFGPGTRLTVT.

This chain's CDR3 is CAGKGPGHYEQYF. As DNA, the CDR3 is TGTGCCGGTAAGGGCCCGGGCCACTACGAGCAGTACTTC. The chain is built from TRBV11-1 and TRBJ2-7, with no clear D. The length of the CDR3 is 13 residues. Germline-derived CDR1 and CDR2 are SGHAT and FQDESV (reference sequence). V was cut by 11 bases and J by 3 bases, with 17 bases left in between.

This sequence joins TRBV5-1 and TRBJ2-7; the match to TRBD2 covers 8 bases. Per germline, CDR1 SGHRS and CDR2 YFSETQ. The J segment lost 5 bases and the V segment lost 4 bases, leaving 11 bases of the junction unmatched. This CDR3 comprises 15 residues. CDR3 region: CASSLAGGYWDEQYF. The CDR3 DNA reads as TGCGCCAGCAGCCTCGCGGGGGGTTACTGGGACGAGCAGTACTTC.

The gene calls are TRBV2 and TRBJ2-2; perhaps D is TRBD1 or TRBD2 (5 bases each). This CDR3 comprises 14 residues. V was cut by 4 bases and J by 1 base, with 7 bases left in between. CDR1 SNHLY and CDR2 FYNNEI come from the germline V gene. CDR3 sequence (DNA): TGTGCCAGCAGTGTGGGACGGAACACCGGGGAGCTGTTTTTT. This translates into CASSVGRNTGELFF. The whole variable domain, filled in from reference TRBV2 and TRBJ2-2, reads EPEVTQTPSHQVTQMGQEVILRCVPISNHLYFYWYRQILGQKVEFLVSFYNNEISEKSEIFDDQFSVERPDGSNFTLKIRSTKLEDSAMYFCASSVGRNTGELFFGEGSRLTVL.

V usage is TRBV6-5 and J usage is TRBJ1-5; no definite D call. The V gene lost 2 bases and the J gene lost 8 bases, with 10 bases spanning the gap. Germline CDR1 is MNHEY and CDR2 is SVGAGI. This CDR3 spans 13 amino acids. The CDR3 DNA is TGTGCCAGCAGTTACCGGGTCGGTGAGCCCCAGCATTTT. This encodes CASSYRVGEPQHF.